The source of this TCR beta chain is a study of patients and donors after allogeneic stem cell transplantation. From the RT-PCR reads, TCRdb called clonotypes with MiXCR, one entry per CDR3 protein. Of about 40,000 distinct CDR3 sequences detected, roughly 30% appear once; the ten largest clones hold about 78%. The CDR3 totals 12 residues. The germline gives CDR1 LGHNT, CDR2 FRNRAP. Trimming cost V 7 bases and J 8 bases, with 14 bases left between them. The table lists this clonotype with a few counts. The receptor was derived from a human donor who was either an allogeneic HSCT recipient or a stem cell or donor lymphocyte infusion donor (not recorded which). It is not recorded whose cells these are; they may come from a transplant donor. J is TRBJ1-1 and V is TRBV12-5; no firm D call. Sequencing input: blood, either unsorted or a sorted T cell fraction (not recorded which). CDR3 nucleotides: TGTGCTAGTGTCATTGGCGCGGCGGAAGCTTTCTTT. This encodes CASVIGAAEAFF.